The 22 T cell receptor beta chains presented below share a single source sample, sequenced in a study of neurological immune-mediated disorders. TCRdb re-called the 5' RACE reads with MiXCR, one entry per CDR3 protein. The sample lists some 77,000 distinct CDR3 sequences; about 9% were seen once. The sample was PBMCs. The source of these receptors is a man over 45 in good health.

This clonotype was observed at least ten times. This rearrangement joins TRBV20-1 to TRBJ2-3; D is unclear. This CDR3 spans 11 amino acids. Germline assignment: CDR1 DFQATT and CDR2 SNEGSKA (reference sequence). CDR3 DNA: TGCAGGACTCAAACCACAGATACGCAGTATTTT. Translated, it gives CRTQTTDTQYF.

The sample holds many counts of this clonotype. The CDR3 spells CASRGQGVTYNSPLHF. The CDR3 bases are TGTGCCAGCCGGGGACAGGGGGTTACCTATAATTCACCCCTCCACTTT. V gene TRBV25-1 combines with J gene TRBJ1-6, with TRBD1 matching over 11 bases. J gave up 2 bases and V 8 bases, and 5 bases lay outside the gene matches. The CDR3 is made up of 16 amino acids. Germline CDR1 is MGHDK and CDR2 is SYGVNS.

This clonotype appeared many times. The chain links TRBV28 to TRBJ2-3; no firm D call. In germline, CDR1 is MDHEN, CDR2 SYDVKM. The ends were cut back, 6 bases at V and 0 bases at J, with 4 bases in the middle. The CDR3 loop spans 12 amino acids. The CDR3 region has the DNA TGTGCCAGCAGATCTAGCACAGATACGCAGTATTTT. Its translation is CASRSSTDTQYF.

This clonotype has at least ten counts. The chain carries TRBV6-6 and TRBJ2-1; the match to TRBD1 covers 7 bases. Germline values: CDR1 MNHNY, CDR2 SVGAGI (reference sequence). CDR3 length: 13 amino acids. V trimming: 6 bases; J trimming: 2 bases; junction bases outside the gene matches: 1. The CDR3 loop reads CASRQGTYNEQFF. The CDR3 bases are TGTGCCAGCAGACAGGGGACCTACAATGAGCAGTTCTTC.

The chain couples TRBV6-6 to TRBJ2-7; D possibly corresponds to TRBD1 (7 bases). Germline-derived CDR1 and CDR2 are MNHNY and SVGAGI (reference sequence). V was clipped by 6 bases and J by 4 bases, with 13 bases between them. The CDR3 has 13 residues. CDR3 sequence: CASRGGTVYEQYF. The CDR3 coding sequence is TGTGCCAGCAGAGGCGGGACAGTATACGAGCAGTACTTC.

There are many counts of this clonotype. V gene TRBV20-1 combines with J gene TRBJ2-7; maybe TRBD1 (6 bases). This CDR3 region has 12 residues. Trimming stripped 6 bases from V and 0 bases from J, with 9 bases between. CDR1 DFQATT and CDR2 SNEGSKA come from the germline V gene (reference sequence). The DNA for the CDR3 is TGCAGTGCAAGGGACAACTCCTACGAGCAGTACTTC. This gives the protein CSARDNSYEQYF.

This clonotype was detected ten times or more. V is TRBV10-3 and J is TRBJ2-3; 9 bases match TRBD1. Losses at the gene ends were 7 bases for V and 4 bases for J; bases not matched to a gene: 9. This CDR3 contains 15 residues. Germline V gene data show CDR1 as ENHRY and CDR2 as SYGVKD. CDR3 protein: CAIKSTGQGADTQYF. CDR3 nucleotides: TGTGCCATCAAATCCACGGGACAGGGAGCAGATACGCAGTATTTT.

As regards this clonotype: This sequence may be a read error, since a much larger clone differs from it by one base. This chain connects TRBV12-3 or TRBV12-4 to TRBJ1-1, with D perhaps TRBD1 (6 bases). This CDR3 has 14 amino acids. The chain's CDR3 is CDSSPGHQNTEAFF. CDR3 DNA sequence: TGTGACAGCAGTCCGGGACACCAGAACACTGAAGCTTTCTTT.

This clonotype was seen at least ten times. The chain carries TRBV5-1 and TRBJ2-1; 12 bases line up with TRBD2. After removal of 4 bases from V and 6 bases from J, the junction contained 2 bases not matched to a gene. The germline V gene encodes CDR1 SGHRS and CDR2 YFSETQ. The CDR3 is 14 amino acids. This chain's CDR3 is CASSGGLAGNEQFF. CDR3 nucleotide sequence: TGCGCCAGCAGCGGGGGACTAGCGGGCAATGAGCAGTTCTTC.

This clonotype came up many times. DNA for the CDR3: TGCAGTGCTAGACAGCTTTACAATCAGCCCCAGCATTTT. Protein product: CSARQLYNQPQHF. The chain links TRBV20-1 to TRBJ1-5; D is unclear. The CDR3 loop spans 13 amino acids. Trimming removed 2 bases from V and 3 bases from J, with 8 bases in between. The germline V gene encodes CDR1 DFQATT and CDR2 SNEGSKA (reference sequence).

This clonotype has ten or more counts. V usage is TRBV5-1 and J usage is TRBJ1-2, with D tentatively TRBD1 (6 bases). This CDR3 region has 16 residues. V gave up 1 base and J gave up 0 bases, with 13 bases separating them. CDR1 is SGHRS, CDR2 YFSETQ, per germline. The CDR3 protein is CASSLSGHGPNYGYTF. In nucleotides, the CDR3 is TGCGCCAGCAGCTTGTCGGGACACGGACCTAACTATGGCTACACCTTC.

In this sample, this clonotype turned up many times. The rearrangement joins TRBV20-1 to TRBJ2-1; D is perhaps TRBD1 (8 bases). This CDR3 spans 16 amino acids. V lost 1 base and J lost 5, with 18 bases in between. Germline V lookup: CDR1 DFQATT, CDR2 SNEGSKA (reference sequence). CDR3 nucleotides: TGCAGTGCTAGAGGCAACAGGGGGGGAAGACACAATGAGCAGTTCTTC. Protein: CSARGNRGGRHNEQFF.

This clonotype was recorded at least ten times. The V and J genes are TRBV5-1 and TRBJ1-4; 8 bases match TRBD1. The V gene's germline CDR1 is SGHRS and CDR2 YFSETQ. This CDR3 is built from 16 residues. V lost 4 bases and J lost 5; bases outside the gene matches: 10. The DNA for the CDR3 is TGCGCCAGCAGCCCTTTACAGGGGGGCAGGAATGAAAAACTGTTTTTT. Protein product: CASSPLQGGRNEKLFF.

The chain couples TRBV11-2 to TRBJ2-7; D is undetermined. CDR1 and CDR2 from the germline V gene are SGHAT and FQNNGV. V lost 9 bases and J lost 2, with 11 bases in between. This CDR3 has 12 residues. The CDR3 reads CARRKGPYEQYF. The CDR3 nucleotides are TGTGCCAGAAGAAAAGGACCCTACGAGCAGTACTTC.

This clonotype was observed once. Since a much larger clone is just one base distant, this may be a read error. This chain uses TRBV3-1 with TRBJ2-7; D uncertain. This CDR3 region has 13 residues. The V gene lost 2 bases and the J gene lost 7 bases, with 12 bases spanning the gap. Per germline, CDR1 LGHDT and CDR2 YNNKEL (reference sequence). CDR3 bases: TGTGCCAGCAGCCAATATCCCCAAATGGAGCAGTACTTC. Residues: CASSQYPQMEQYF.

This clonotype was picked up many times. The chain has TRBV10-3 and TRBJ1-3, with D maybe TRBD1 (5 bases). The CDR3 has 15 residues. V was trimmed by 7 bases and J by 0 bases, leaving 13 bases between them. The germline V gene encodes CDR1 ENHRY and CDR2 SYGVKD. CDR3 coding DNA: TGTGCCATCACCGACGGGACTCTCTCTGGAAACACCATATATTTT. Encoded protein: CAITDGTLSGNTIYF.

This clonotype was seen repeatedly, ten times or more. V gene TRBV27 combines with J gene TRBJ2-7; D unresolved. CDR1 MNHEY and CDR2 SMNVEV come from the germline V gene (reference sequence). Trimming removed 5 bases from V and 2 bases from J, with 4 bases in between. CDR3 size: 11 residues. CDR3 in amino acids: CASSPPYEQYF. The CDR3 bases are TGTGCCAGCAGTCCCCCCTACGAGCAGTACTTC.

This clonotype was picked up many times. The J gene is TRBJ2-3, the V gene TRBV20-1; tentatively, D is TRBD2 (6 bases). V was pared by 4 bases and J by 0 bases, with 20 bases between. Germline V gives CDR1 DFQATT, CDR2 SNEGSKA (reference sequence). The CDR3 loop spans 17 amino acids. The CDR3 DNA reads TGCAGTGCTACCCACCCCCAGGGAGGCGGGAGCACAGATACGCAGTATTTT. Encoded protein: CSATHPQGGGSTDTQYF.

This clonotype was counted at least ten times. Here the CDR3 reads CASSSGQRNSPLHF. CDR3 bases: TGTGCCAGCAGTTCGGGACAGCGAAATTCACCCCTCCACTTT. The genes are TRBV28 and TRBJ1-6; 7 nucleotides match TRBD1. The CDR3 runs 14 residues. V was clipped by 4 bases and J by 7 bases; unmatched bases: 4. Germline V gene data show CDR1 as MDHEN and CDR2 as SYDVKM.

At least ten counts were recorded for this clonotype. The J gene is TRBJ2-3, the V gene TRBV5-1; TRBD1 aligns across 10 bases. The V gene end was trimmed by 0 bases and the J gene end by 4 bases; junction bases not matched to a gene: 2. There are 15 residues in the CDR3. In germline, CDR1 is SGHRS, CDR2 YFSETQ. For the CDR3, the DNA is TGCGCCAGCAGCTTGGGGACAGGGGGTTCAGATACGCAGTATTTT. This gives the protein CASSLGTGGSDTQYF.

The CDR3 bases are TGCGCCAGCAGGACGGGACAGGGGGCTCGAAAATCCAATCAGCCCCAGCATTTT. This encodes CASRTGQGARKSNQPQHF. V is TRBV10-1 and J is TRBJ1-5; 12 bases map to TRBD1. The ends lost 6 bases at V and 3 bases at J; junction bases unmatched: 12. The CDR3 loop spans 18 amino acids. CDR1 and CDR2 (germline): WNHNN, SYGVQD (reference sequence).

This clonotype was seen at least ten times. CDR3 coding DNA: TGTGCCAGCAGCCCCACAGTGGGGGACGGCCAGGAGACCCAGTACTTC. Protein: CASSPTVGDGQETQYF. The chain has TRBV7-8 and TRBJ2-5; D is perhaps TRBD1 or TRBD2 (5 bases each). Germline CDR1 SGHVS, CDR2 FQNEAQ. The CDR3 consists of 16 residues. Trimming pared 5 bases from V and 5 bases from J, leaving 21 bases between.